A single sample gave rise to the 24 T cell receptor beta chains below, sequenced in a study of cytomegalovirus exposure and HLA in healthy donors (dated by TCRdb to about 2017). Library preparation used the immunoSEQ multiplex PCR assay. For the multiplex PCR, a mixture combining 60 forward primers for TCR Vbeta segments and 13 reverse primers for TCR Jbeta segments was used. TCRdb provides this immuneACCESS table in a form limited to in-frame rearrangements. Some clones are lacking; in checked studies, under half of them reflect an unresolved V gene, and why the rest are absent is not known. Here the sample has approximately 200,000 clones; around 77% occur a single time. The top ten clones comprise roughly 1.5% of the sample. The source material was PBMCs. The receptors derive from a woman under 30 in good health and CMV-seronegative.

This clone was seen more than once but under ten times. The chain links TRBV7-9 to TRBJ2-7, with D possibly matching TRBD1 (6 bases). Germline V gives CDR1 SEHNR, CDR2 FQNEAQ (reference sequence). With 0 bases removed from V and 5 bases from J, the gap between germline ends came to 14 bases. There are 15 residues in the CDR3. CDR3 region: CASSLAGGSRDEQYF. CDR3 coding DNA: TGTGCCAGCAGCTTAGCAGGGGGATCTCGAGACGAGCAGTACTTC.

J is TRBJ2-3 and V is TRBV19; 14 bases line up with TRBD2. The germline V gene encodes CDR1 LNHDA and CDR2 SQIVND (reference sequence). J lost 2 bases, V lost 3 bases, and 10 bases had no gene match. The CDR3 covers 19 residues. CDR3 residues: CASSIFVTSGGGYTDTQYF. The CDR3 nucleotides read TGTGCCAGTAGTATTTTTGTGACTAGCGGGGGGGGGTACACAGATACGCAGTATTTT.

The chain employs TRBV28 and TRBJ2-7; D might be TRBD1 (6 bases). Germline V gives CDR1 MDHEN, CDR2 SYDVKM. V lost 4 bases and J 2 bases, leaving 9 bases between the germline ends. This CDR3 comprises 13 residues. This chain's CDR3 is CASSSGTPYEQYF. The CDR3 coding sequence is TGTGCCAGCAGTTCCGGGACACCCTACGAGCAGTACTTC.

The chain links TRBV6-1 to TRBJ2-7; 10 nucleotides agree with TRBD2. The CDR3 contains 15 residues. CDR1 is MNHNS and CDR2 is SASEGT in the germline V gene. With V trimmed by 2 bases and J by 6 bases, 7 bases remained unmatched. CDR3 in amino acids: CASSESRGLASEQYF. The CDR3, as DNA: TGTGCCAGCAGTGAAAGTAGGGGACTAGCGTCCGAGCAGTACTTC.

CDR3 DNA: TGTGCCAGCAGCGTAGGGAGGGGCCCTGGAAACACCATATATTTT. Protein product: CASSVGRGPGNTIYF. V usage is TRBV9 and J usage is TRBJ1-3; D possibly corresponds to TRBD1 (5 bases). CDR3 length equals 15 residues. Germline V lookup: CDR1 SGDLS, CDR2 YYNGEE. With 0 bases removed from V and 2 bases from J, the gap between germline ends came to 9 bases.

This clone occurred once. The rearrangement links TRBV7-3 to TRBJ2-6; 7 bases align to TRBD1. The CDR3 contains 16 residues. Trimming took 5 bases from V and 0 from J; bases not matched to a gene: 4. Germline CDR1 SGHTA, CDR2 FQGTGA. CDR3 region: CASSTRQGSGANVLTF. CDR3 in DNA: TGTGCCAGCAGCACGAGACAGGGCTCTGGGGCCAACGTCCTGACTTTC.

For this clone: Relative to the germline gene, one junction end is altered; a read error may explain this. V and J are TRBV6-1 and TRBJ1-1; perhaps TRBD1 as D (5 bases). The V gene's germline CDR1 is MNHNS and CDR2 SASEGT. This CDR3 contains 9 residues. CDR3 nucleotides: TGCGCGGGGGGCACTGAAGCTTTCTTT. Translating gives CAGGTEAFF.

The V gene is TRBV9, the J gene TRBJ2-5, with 7 nucleotides matching TRBD1. The J call may be mistaken, given a closer DNA end match to TRBJ2-7. CDR1 SGDLS and CDR2 YYNGEE come from the germline V gene. CDR3 size: 14 residues. The CDR3 loop reads CASSPTGLSYEQYF. CDR3 coding DNA: TGTGCCAGCAGTCCGACAGGGCTCTCCTACGAGCAGTACTTC.

V gene TRBV4-1 combines with J gene TRBJ1-1; perhaps TRBD1 as D (5 bases). CDR1 and CDR2 (germline): MGHRA, YSYEKL. The CDR3 extends over 15 amino acids. V shed 2 bases and J shed 5 bases, with 15 bases lying between them. The CDR3 nucleotides read TGCGCCAGCAGCCAACCGACCGAGGGGAGGACTGAAGCTTTCTTT. Translating it yields CASSQPTEGRTEAFF.

This chain uses TRBV14 with TRBJ2-1, with 9 bases that match TRBD1. J gave up 1 base and V 4 bases, and 5 bases lay outside the gene matches. The germline CDR1 and CDR2 sequences are SGHDN and FVKESK. This CDR3 has 16 residues. The CDR3: CASSPLDRGSYNEQFF. CDR3 sequence (DNA): TGTGCCAGCAGCCCGCTTGACAGGGGGTCCTACAATGAGCAGTTCTTC. The full variable domain, with the rest looked up from reference TRBV14 and TRBJ2-1, is EAGVTQFPSHSVIEKGQTVTLRCDPISGHDNLYWYRRVMGKEIKFLLHFVKESKQDESGMPNNRFLAERTGGTYSTLKVQPAELEDSGVYFCASSPLDRGSYNEQFFGPGTRLTVL.

The chain combines TRBV10-3 with TRBJ1-1, with no clear D. The germline CDR1 and CDR2 sequences are ENHRY and SYGVKD. Trimming removed 8 bases at V and 3 bases at J, with 7 bases between. The CDR3 extends over 11 amino acids. The CDR3 DNA sequence: TGTGCCATCGGTGGAGACACTGAAGCTTTCTTT. Its protein is CAIGGDTEAFF.

In DNA, the CDR3 is TGTGCCAGTCGAACCAAGCGGGATATGAATGAGCAGTTCTTC. Amino acid sequence: CASRTKRDMNEQFF. The chain uses TRBV19 and TRBJ2-1, with 7 bases aligning to TRBD2. The V and J ends lost 8 bases and 7 bases, in that order; junction bases with no gene match: 11. CDR1 is LNHDA, CDR2 SQIVND, per germline (reference sequence). The CDR3 is 14 amino acids.

Only a few counts were recorded for this clone. This rearrangement joins TRBV6-5 to TRBJ1-6; TRBD1 aligns across 9 bases. Trimming removed 2 bases from V and 10 bases from J; junction bases left unmatched: 6. The CDR3 extends over 15 amino acids. In germline, CDR1 is MNHEY, CDR2 SVGAGI. The CDR3 protein is CASSYQTGGQSPLHF. The CDR3 bases are TGTGCCAGCAGTTACCAGACAGGGGGACAGTCACCCCTCCACTTT.

The rearrangement links TRBV5-4 to TRBJ2-2; D unclear. CDR1 and CDR2 from the germline V gene are SGHNT and YYREEE (reference sequence). Between the trimmed V and J ends, which lost 2 bases and 6 bases, there was a span of 5 bases. The CDR3 extends over 12 amino acids. CDR3: CASSFSAGELFF. The CDR3 DNA is TGTGCCAGCAGCTTCAGCGCCGGGGAGCTGTTTTTT.

V is TRBV9 and J is TRBJ1-1, with D uncertain. Trimming took 0 bases from V and 3 from J, leaving 9 bases between them. Germline CDR1 and CDR2: SGDLS and YYNGEE. This CDR3 has 14 amino acids. The CDR3 region is CASSVVAGYTEAFF. CDR3 nucleotide sequence: TGTGCCAGCAGCGTAGTGGCGGGATACACTGAAGCTTTCTTT.

The chain links TRBV29-1 to TRBJ1-5; possibly TRBD1 for D (5 bases). Germline V lookup: CDR1 SQVTM, CDR2 ANQGSEA. V lost 4 bases and J lost 5, with 9 bases in between. The CDR3 length is 12 residues. Written as DNA, the CDR3 is TGCAGCGTTGGACAGCGTGATCAGCCCCAGCATTTT. Amino acids: CSVGQRDQPQHF.

The gene calls are TRBV15 and TRBJ1-1; D remains ambiguous. From germline, CDR1 is LNHNV and CDR2 YYDKDF (reference sequence). Deletions cut 2 bases from V and 1 base from J, with 11 bases between. The CDR3 runs to 15 residues. This CDR3 is CATSRPKGGNTEAFF. CDR3 nucleotides: TGTGCCACCAGCAGACCTAAGGGAGGGAACACTGAAGCTTTCTTT.

In DNA form, the CDR3 reads TGTGCCAGCAGCTTTGTGGGGGCCAGCTCTGGAAACACCATATATTTT. Translated: CASSFVGASSGNTIYF. The chain has TRBV7-9 and TRBJ1-3, with D tentatively TRBD1 (6 bases). Germline V gives CDR1 SEHNR, CDR2 FQNEAQ (reference sequence). This CDR3 has 16 amino acids. The V end lost 3 bases, the J end lost 0 bases, and 12 bases lay between the germline ends.

The rearrangement links TRBV11-1 to TRBJ2-5; D may be TRBD1 (6 bases). The CDR3 is 15 residues long. Germline CDR1 and CDR2: SGHAT and FQDESV (reference sequence). V gave up 3 bases and J gave up 5 bases, with 16 bases separating them. The CDR3 is CASSFRNRDRETQYF. CDR3 nucleotides: TGTGCCAGCAGCTTTCGGAACAGGGATCGTGAGACCCAGTACTTC. Full variable domain (remainder filled in from reference TRBV11-1 and TRBJ2-5): EAEVAQSPRYKITEKSQAVAFWCDPISGHATLYWYRQILGQGPELLVQFQDESVVDDSQLPKDRFSAERLKGVDSTLKIQPAELGDSAMYLCASSFRNRDRETQYFGPGTRLLVL.

This chain joins TRBV27 and TRBJ2-7; 7 bases map to TRBD1. The CDR3 runs to 15 residues. The germline gives CDR1 MNHEY, CDR2 SMNVEV (reference sequence). After removal of 6 bases from V and 2 bases from J, the junction contained 10 bases not matched to a gene. DNA of the CDR3: TGTGCCAGCAGCCGCGACAGGGTAGGGACCTACGAGCAGTACTTC. Translating gives CASSRDRVGTYEQYF.

This clone has only a few counts. The J gene is TRBJ2-7, the V gene TRBV6-1; TRBD1 is a possible D gene (5 bases). The CDR3 consists of 15 residues. V shed 1 base and J shed 5 bases, with 15 bases lying between them. CDR1 and CDR2 from the germline V gene are MNHNS and SASEGT. The chain's CDR3 is CASSEVVRVGHEQYF. The CDR3, as DNA: TGTGCCAGCAGTGAAGTAGTCAGGGTCGGCCACGAGCAGTACTTC.

The rearrangement links TRBV28 to TRBJ1-2; 8 bases are shared with TRBD1. CDR3 length: 14 residues. After removal of 4 bases from V and 3 bases from J, the junction contained 4 bases not matched to a gene. Per germline, CDR1 MDHEN and CDR2 SYDVKM. CDR3 nucleotides: TGTGCCAGCAGTTCCGGACAGGGAGACTATGGCTACACCTTC. Translating gives CASSSGQGDYGYTF.

This clone was observed a few times. The chain carries TRBV6-5 and TRBJ1-2; D perhaps matches TRBD1 (6 bases). The V gene's germline CDR1 is MNHEY and CDR2 SVGAGI. The CDR3 has 15 amino acids. Trimming left V 0 bases short and J 0 bases short, with 8 bases between. CDR3 amino acids: CASSYSGGANYGYTF. As DNA, the CDR3 is TGTGCCAGCAGTTACTCAGGGGGAGCTAACTATGGCTACACCTTC.

V is TRBV6-6 and J is TRBJ1-1; the D is unclear. The germline gives CDR1 MNHNY, CDR2 SVGAGI (reference sequence). Deletions cut 6 bases from V and 0 bases from J, with 8 bases between. The CDR3 is 13 amino acids. For the CDR3, the DNA is TGTGCCAGCAGACCTGAGTTGAACACTGAAGCTTTCTTT. This translates into CASRPELNTEAFF.